This T cell receptor (beta chain) was recovered during a study of identical twins. TCRdb re-derived calls from the 5' RACE reads in MiXCR, one entry per CDR3 protein. Here the sample spans approximately 470,000 distinct CDR3 sequences, 12% to 15% being singletons. Per germline, CDR1 SGHDN and CDR2 FVKESK. This CDR3 region has 17 residues. After removal of 0 bases from V and 4 bases from J, the junction contained 8 bases not matched to a gene. Healthy Caucasians supplied all donations. Another study also made use of these data, one on yellow fever vaccine responses in identical twins.

The chain has TRBV14 and TRBJ2-1, with TRBD2 identical over 8 bases. Sequenced sample: CD4+ T cells sorted from blood. This sequence originates from a woman younger than 30 in good health. As DNA, the CDR3 is TGTGCCAGCAGCCAAGATCTGCCTAGCGGGTGGTACAATGAGCAGTTCTTC. Its translation: CASSQDLPSGWYNEQFF.